This T cell receptor (beta chain) was found in a study of radiotherapy plus CTLA-4 blockade in lung cancer. Method: immunoSEQ multiplex PCR; TCRdb's copy keeps in-frame clones and lacks some. The table includes 90,000 or so clones, roughly 86% detected once. This TCR derives from a human donor with non-small cell lung cancer who had a partial response to radiotherapy plus ipilimumab. The source was peripheral blood, collected from a patient treated with radiotherapy plus ipilimumab.

In DNA form, the CDR3 reads TGTGCCAGCAGTATACTGGGGGGGGGCAACTATGGCTACACCTTC. This translates into CASSILGGGNYGYTF. The V call is TRBV28, the J call TRBJ1-2; D might be TRBD1 (6 bases). Germline assignment: CDR1 MDHEN and CDR2 SYDVKM. The CDR3 totals 15 residues. Trimming removed 5 bases at V and 2 bases at J, with 15 bases between.